This T cell receptor beta chain was recovered during a study of blood T cell repertoires in COVID-19. Study-level background: Nucleic acid was either cDNA or gDNA, and it came from T cells, B-cell-depleted T cells, or PBMCs.

Measured with immunoSEQ multiplex PCR; TCRdb has only the in-frame clones, and not every one. The sample records nearly 300,000 clones, approximately 90% being singletons. Per the germline V gene, CDR1 is MGHRA and CDR2 is YSYEKL. Trimming removed 2 bases at V and 5 bases at J, with 12 bases between. CDR3 length: 14 amino acids. The chain couples TRBV4-1 to TRBJ2-5; perhaps TRBD2 as D (5 bases). The sequenced sample was peripheral blood. The source of this sequence is a woman in her 30s who had recovered from COVID-19. The CDR3 DNA reads TGCGCCAGCAGCCAATATGCGGGTTCGGAGACCCAGTACTTC. It yields the protein CASSQYAGSETQYF.